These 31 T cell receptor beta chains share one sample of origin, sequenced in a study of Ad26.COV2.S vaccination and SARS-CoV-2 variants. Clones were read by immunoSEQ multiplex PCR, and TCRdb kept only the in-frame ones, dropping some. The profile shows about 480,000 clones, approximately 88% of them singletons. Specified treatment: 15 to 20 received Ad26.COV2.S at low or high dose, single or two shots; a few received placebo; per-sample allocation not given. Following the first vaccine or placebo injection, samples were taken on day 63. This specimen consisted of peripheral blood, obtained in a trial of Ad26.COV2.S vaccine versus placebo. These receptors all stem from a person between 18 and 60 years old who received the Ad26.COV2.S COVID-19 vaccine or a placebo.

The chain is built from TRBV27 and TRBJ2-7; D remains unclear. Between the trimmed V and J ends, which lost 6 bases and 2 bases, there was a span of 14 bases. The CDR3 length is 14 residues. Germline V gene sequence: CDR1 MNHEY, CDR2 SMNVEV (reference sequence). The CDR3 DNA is TGTGCCAGCAGACCGGAGCACCTGGCCTACGAGCAGTACTTC. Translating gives CASRPEHLAYEQYF.

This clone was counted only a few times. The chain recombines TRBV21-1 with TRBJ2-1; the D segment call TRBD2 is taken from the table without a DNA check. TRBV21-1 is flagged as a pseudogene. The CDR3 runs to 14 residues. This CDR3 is CASKVRVLHNEQFF. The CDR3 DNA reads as TGTGCCAGTAAGGTCCGGGTACTCCACAATGAGCAGTTCTTC.

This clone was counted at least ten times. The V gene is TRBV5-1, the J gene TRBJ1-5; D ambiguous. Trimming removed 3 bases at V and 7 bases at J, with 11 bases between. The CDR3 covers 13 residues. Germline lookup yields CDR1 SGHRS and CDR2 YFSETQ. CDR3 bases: TGCGCCAGCAGCTGGGCAGTGGGGCAGCCCCAGCATTTT. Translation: CASSWAVGQPQHF.

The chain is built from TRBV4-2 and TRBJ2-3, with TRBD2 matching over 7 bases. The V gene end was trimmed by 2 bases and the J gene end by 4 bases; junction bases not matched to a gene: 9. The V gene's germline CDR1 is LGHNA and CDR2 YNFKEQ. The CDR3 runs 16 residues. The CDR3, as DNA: TGTGCCAGCAGCCAATTTGGGGAGGGTAGGGCAGATACGCAGTATTTT. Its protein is CASSQFGEGRADTQYF.

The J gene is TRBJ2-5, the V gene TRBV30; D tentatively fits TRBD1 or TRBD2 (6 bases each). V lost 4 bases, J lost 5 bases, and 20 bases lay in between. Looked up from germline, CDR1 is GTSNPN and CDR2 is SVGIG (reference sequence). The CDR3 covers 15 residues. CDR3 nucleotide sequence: TGTGCCTGGACCCTAGGGGGAGGTTGGATGGAGACCCAGTACTTC. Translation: CAWTLGGGWMETQYF.

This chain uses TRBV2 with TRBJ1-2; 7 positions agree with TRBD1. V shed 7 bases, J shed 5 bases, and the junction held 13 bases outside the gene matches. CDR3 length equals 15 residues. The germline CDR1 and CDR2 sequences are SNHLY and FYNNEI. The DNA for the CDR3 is TGTGCCAGCACTTCCTCCCCGGGACAGAGTTATGGCTACACCTTC. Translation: CASTSSPGQSYGYTF.

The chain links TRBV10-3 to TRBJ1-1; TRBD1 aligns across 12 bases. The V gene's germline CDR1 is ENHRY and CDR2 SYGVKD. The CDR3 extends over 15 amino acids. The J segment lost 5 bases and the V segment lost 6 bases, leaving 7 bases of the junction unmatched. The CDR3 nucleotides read TGTGCCATCAGCGGGGGACAGGGGGCAAAGACTGAAGCTTTCTTT. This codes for CAISGGQGAKTEAFF.

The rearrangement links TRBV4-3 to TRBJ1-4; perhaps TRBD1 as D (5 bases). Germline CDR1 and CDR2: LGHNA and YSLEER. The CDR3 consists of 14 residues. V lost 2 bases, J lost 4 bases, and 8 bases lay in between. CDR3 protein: CASSQMGLNEKLFF. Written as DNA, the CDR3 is TGCGCCAGCAGCCAAATGGGACTTAATGAAAAACTGTTTTTT.

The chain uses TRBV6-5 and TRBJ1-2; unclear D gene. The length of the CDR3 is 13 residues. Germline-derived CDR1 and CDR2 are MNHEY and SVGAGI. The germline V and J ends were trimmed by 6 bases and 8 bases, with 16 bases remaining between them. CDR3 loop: CASRMLLVGGYTF. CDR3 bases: TGTGCCAGCAGAATGCTTCTGGTGGGGGGCTACACCTTC.

The CDR3 DNA follows: TGTGCCAGCAGTTCCGGGGACAGACGCTATGGCTACACCTTC. Amino acid sequence: CASSSGDRRYGYTF. The chain links TRBV28 to TRBJ1-2; 7 bases line up with TRBD1. The V gene's germline CDR1 is MDHEN and CDR2 SYDVKM. J lost 4 bases, V lost 4 bases, and 6 bases had no gene match. This CDR3 has 14 residues.

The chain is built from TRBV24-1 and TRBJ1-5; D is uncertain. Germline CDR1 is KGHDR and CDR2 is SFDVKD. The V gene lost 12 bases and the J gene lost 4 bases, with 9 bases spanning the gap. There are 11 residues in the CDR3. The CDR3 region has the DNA TGTGCCTCTGGGGAAAATCAGCCCCAGCATTTT. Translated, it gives CASGENQPQHF.

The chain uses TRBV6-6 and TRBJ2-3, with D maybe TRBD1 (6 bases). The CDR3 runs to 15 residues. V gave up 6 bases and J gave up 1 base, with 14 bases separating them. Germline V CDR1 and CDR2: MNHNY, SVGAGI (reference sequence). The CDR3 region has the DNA TGTGCCAGCAGCATACAGGGATTGGGCACAGATACGCAGTATTTT. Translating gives CASSIQGLGTDTQYF.

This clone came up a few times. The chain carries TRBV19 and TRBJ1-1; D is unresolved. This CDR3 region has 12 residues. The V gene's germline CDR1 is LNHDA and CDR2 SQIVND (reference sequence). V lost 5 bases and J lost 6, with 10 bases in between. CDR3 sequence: CASSARGAEAFF. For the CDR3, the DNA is TGTGCCAGTAGTGCACGCGGGGCTGAAGCTTTCTTT. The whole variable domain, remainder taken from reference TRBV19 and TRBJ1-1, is DGGITQSPKYLFRKEGQNVTLSCEQNLNHDAMYWYRQDPGQGLRLIYYSQIVNDFQKGDIAEGYSVSREKKESFPLTVTSAQKNPTAFYLCASSARGAEAFFGQGTRLTVV.

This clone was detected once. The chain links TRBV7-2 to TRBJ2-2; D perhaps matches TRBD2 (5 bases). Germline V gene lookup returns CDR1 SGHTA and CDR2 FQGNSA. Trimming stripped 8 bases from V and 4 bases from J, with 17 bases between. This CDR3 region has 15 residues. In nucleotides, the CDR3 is TGTGCCAGCTCCCAAGGTTTAGCGAGCACCGGGGAGCTGTTTTTT. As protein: CASSQGLASTGELFF.

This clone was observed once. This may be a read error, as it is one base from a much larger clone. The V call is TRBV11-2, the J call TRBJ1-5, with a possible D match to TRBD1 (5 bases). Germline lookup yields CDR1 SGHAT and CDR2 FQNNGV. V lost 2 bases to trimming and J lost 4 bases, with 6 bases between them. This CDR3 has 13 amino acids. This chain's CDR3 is CASSLWGNQPQHF. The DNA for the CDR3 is TGTGCCAGCAGCTTATGGGGGAATCAGCCCCAGCATTTT.

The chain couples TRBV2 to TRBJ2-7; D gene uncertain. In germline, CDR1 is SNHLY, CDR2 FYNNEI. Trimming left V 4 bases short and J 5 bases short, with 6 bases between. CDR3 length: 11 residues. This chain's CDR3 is CASSAFHEQYF. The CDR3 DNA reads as TGTGCCAGCAGTGCTTTCCACGAGCAGTACTTC.

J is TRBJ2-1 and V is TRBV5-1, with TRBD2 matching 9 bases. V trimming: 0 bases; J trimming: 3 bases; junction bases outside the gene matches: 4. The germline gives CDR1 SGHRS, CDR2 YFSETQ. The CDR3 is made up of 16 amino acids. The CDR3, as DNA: TGCGCCAGCAGCTTGGGCGGGGGGGCAAGCTACAATGAGCAGTTCTTC. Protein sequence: CASSLGGGASYNEQFF.

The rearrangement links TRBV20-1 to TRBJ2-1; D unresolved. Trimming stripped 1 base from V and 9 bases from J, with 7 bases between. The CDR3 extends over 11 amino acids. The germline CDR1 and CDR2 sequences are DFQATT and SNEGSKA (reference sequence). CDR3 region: CSARGLLEQFF. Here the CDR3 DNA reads TGCAGTGCTAGAGGCCTCCTTGAGCAGTTCTTC.

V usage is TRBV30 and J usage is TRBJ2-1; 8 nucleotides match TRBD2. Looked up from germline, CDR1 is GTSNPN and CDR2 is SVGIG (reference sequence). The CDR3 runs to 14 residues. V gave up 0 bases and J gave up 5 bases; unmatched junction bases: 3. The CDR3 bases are TGTGCCTGGAGTGTTGGGACTAGTGACAATGAGCAGTTCTTC. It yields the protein CAWSVGTSDNEQFF.

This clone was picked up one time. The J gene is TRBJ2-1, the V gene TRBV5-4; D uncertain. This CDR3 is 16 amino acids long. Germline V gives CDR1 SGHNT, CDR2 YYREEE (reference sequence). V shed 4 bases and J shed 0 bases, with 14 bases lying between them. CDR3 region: CASSGPDFSSYNEQFF. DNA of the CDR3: TGTGCCAGCAGCGGCCCCGATTTCAGCTCCTACAATGAGCAGTTCTTC.

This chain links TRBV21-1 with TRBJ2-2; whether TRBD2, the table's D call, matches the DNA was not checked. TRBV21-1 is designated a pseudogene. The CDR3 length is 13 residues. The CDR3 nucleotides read TGTGCCAGCAGCCCCCCCTCGACCGGGGAGCTGTTTTTT. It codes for CASSPPSTGELFF.

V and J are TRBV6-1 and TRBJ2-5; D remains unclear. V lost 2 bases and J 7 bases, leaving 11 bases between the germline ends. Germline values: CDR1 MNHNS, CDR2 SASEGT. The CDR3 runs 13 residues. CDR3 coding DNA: TGTGCCAGCAGTGAAACTGGGGTTGGGACCCAGTACTTC. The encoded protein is CASSETGVGTQYF.

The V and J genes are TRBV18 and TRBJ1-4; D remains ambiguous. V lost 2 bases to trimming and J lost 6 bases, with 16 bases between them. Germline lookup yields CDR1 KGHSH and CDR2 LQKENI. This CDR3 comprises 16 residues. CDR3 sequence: CASSPGVRAKDEKLFF. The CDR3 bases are TGTGCCAGCTCACCAGGCGTCCGGGCGAAAGATGAAAAACTGTTTTTT. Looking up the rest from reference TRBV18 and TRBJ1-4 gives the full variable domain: NAGVMQNPRHLVRRRGQEARLRCSPMKGHSHVYWYRQLPEEGLKFMVYLQKENIIDESGMPKERFSAEFPKEGPSILRIQQVVRGDSAAYFCASSPGVRAKDEKLFFGSGTQLSVL.

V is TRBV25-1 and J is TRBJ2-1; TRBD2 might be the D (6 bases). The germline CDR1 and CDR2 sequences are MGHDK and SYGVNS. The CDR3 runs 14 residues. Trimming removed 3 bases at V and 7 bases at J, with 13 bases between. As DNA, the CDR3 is TGTGCCAGCAGTGAGCGGGGAGAATCAAATGAGCAGTTCTTC. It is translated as CASSERGESNEQFF.

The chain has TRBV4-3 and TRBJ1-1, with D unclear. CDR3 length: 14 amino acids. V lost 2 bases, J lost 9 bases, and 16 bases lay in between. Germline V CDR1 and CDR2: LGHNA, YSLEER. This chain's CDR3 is CASSQPGMKGQAFF. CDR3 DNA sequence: TGCGCCAGCAGCCAACCGGGGATGAAGGGCCAAGCTTTCTTT.

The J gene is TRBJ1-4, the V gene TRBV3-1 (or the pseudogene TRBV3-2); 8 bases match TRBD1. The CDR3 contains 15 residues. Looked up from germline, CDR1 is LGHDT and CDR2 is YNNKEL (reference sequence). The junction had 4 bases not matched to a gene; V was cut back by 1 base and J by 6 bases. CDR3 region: CASSQGTGPYEKLFF. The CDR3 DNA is TGTGCCAGCAGCCAAGGGACAGGGCCGTATGAAAAACTGTTTTTT.

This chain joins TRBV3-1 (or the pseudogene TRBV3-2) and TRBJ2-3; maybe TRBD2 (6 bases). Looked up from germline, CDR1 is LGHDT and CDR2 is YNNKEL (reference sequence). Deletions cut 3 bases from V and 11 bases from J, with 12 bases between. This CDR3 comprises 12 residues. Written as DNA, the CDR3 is TGTGCCAGCAGCCAGGTGGGGCGGGAGCAGTATTTT. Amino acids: CASSQVGREQYF.

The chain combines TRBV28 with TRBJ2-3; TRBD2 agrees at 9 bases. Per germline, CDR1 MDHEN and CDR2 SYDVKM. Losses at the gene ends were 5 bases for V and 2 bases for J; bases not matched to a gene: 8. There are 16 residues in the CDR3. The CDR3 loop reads CASSPNTSGLTDTQYF. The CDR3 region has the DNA TGTGCCAGCAGTCCCAACACTAGCGGGCTCACAGATACGCAGTATTTT.

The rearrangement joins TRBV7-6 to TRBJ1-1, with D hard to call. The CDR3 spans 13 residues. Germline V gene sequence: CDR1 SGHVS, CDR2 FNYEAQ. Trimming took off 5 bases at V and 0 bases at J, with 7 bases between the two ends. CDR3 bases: TGTGCCAGCAGCCGCGTCATGAACACTGAAGCTTTCTTT. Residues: CASSRVMNTEAFF.

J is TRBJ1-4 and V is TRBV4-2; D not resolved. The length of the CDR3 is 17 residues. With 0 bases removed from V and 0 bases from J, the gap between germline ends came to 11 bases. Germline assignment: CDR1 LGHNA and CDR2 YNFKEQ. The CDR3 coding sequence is TGTGCCAGCAGCCAAGATATAGCGGGGACAACTAATGAAAAACTGTTTTTT. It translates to CASSQDIAGTTNEKLFF.

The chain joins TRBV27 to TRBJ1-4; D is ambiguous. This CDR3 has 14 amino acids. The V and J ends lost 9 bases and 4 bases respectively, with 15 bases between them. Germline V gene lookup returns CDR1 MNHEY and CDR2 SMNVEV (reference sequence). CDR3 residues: CARAPGDLNEKLFF. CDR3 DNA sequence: TGTGCCAGGGCCCCGGGCGACCTTAATGAAAAACTGTTTTTT.